These 18 T cell receptor beta chains were all obtained from the same sample, sequenced in a study of T cell responses to AZD1222 COVID-19 vaccine. Sequencing used immunoSEQ multiplex PCR; TCRdb keeps in-frame clones, though not all of them. The sample records approximately 100,000 clones, approximately 93% being singletons. The sequencing used peripheral blood, collected on day 0 of AZD1222 vaccination. The receptors were gathered from an adult in good health.

J is TRBJ2-2 and V is TRBV9, with TRBD1 identical over 10 bases. J was trimmed by 0 bases and V by 4 bases; bases with no gene match: 9. The CDR3 has 18 amino acids. Germline lookup yields CDR1 SGDLS and CDR2 YYNGEE. The CDR3 sequence: CASSPTPGTGANTGELFF. In nucleotides, the CDR3 is TGTGCCAGCAGCCCGACCCCCGGGACAGGGGCGAACACCGGGGAGCTGTTTTTT.

The chain joins TRBV5-5 to TRBJ2-5, with D possibly TRBD2 on 7 matching bases. The germline V gene has CDR1 SGHKS and CDR2 YYEKEE (reference sequence). This CDR3 is 14 amino acids long. V was cut by 0 bases and J by 6 bases, with 12 bases left in between. The CDR3 DNA reads as TGTGCCAGCAGCTTGGAGGGGGGGCGCAAGACCCAGTACTTC. Translating it yields CASSLEGGRKTQYF.

This sequence joins TRBV7-2 and TRBJ2-7; TRBD1 matches 12 bases. With 1 base clipped from V and 4 bases from J, the junction kept 5 bases outside the gene matches. The CDR3 sequence is 16 residues long. Germline CDR1 SGHTA, CDR2 FQGNSA. CDR3 sequence reads: CASSLGGTGGSYEQYF. CDR3 bases: TGTGCCAGCAGCTTAGGCGGGACAGGGGGCTCGTACGAGCAGTACTTC.

The gene calls are TRBV10-3 and TRBJ2-7; TRBD1 aligns across 8 bases. This CDR3 spans 14 amino acids. From germline, CDR1 is ENHRY and CDR2 SYGVKD. J lost 5 bases, V lost 6 bases, and 9 bases had no gene match. The CDR3 sequence: CAIRVGQGIDEQYF. DNA for the CDR3: TGTGCCATCAGGGTCGGACAGGGAATCGACGAGCAGTACTTC.

J is TRBJ2-1 and V is TRBV3-1 (or the pseudogene TRBV3-2); perhaps TRBD2 as D (6 bases). Germline loops: CDR1 LGHDT, CDR2 YNNKEL (reference sequence). V lost 4 bases, J lost 4 bases, and 17 bases lay in between. This CDR3 region has 16 residues. The CDR3 region is CASSRTSGTVYNEQFF. The CDR3 nucleotides read TGTGCCAGCAGCCGGACCTCCGGGACTGTATACAATGAGCAGTTCTTC.

In its sample, this clone was seen once. V gene TRBV9 combines with J gene TRBJ1-5, with 10 bases aligning to TRBD1. Germline V gene lookup returns CDR1 SGDLS and CDR2 YYNGEE. V shed 0 bases and J 0 bases; nucleotides not matched to a gene: 9. This CDR3 is built from 19 residues. The CDR3 spells CASSVGGGTGAYSNQPQHF. As DNA, the CDR3 is TGTGCCAGCAGCGTAGGGGGTGGGACAGGGGCGTATAGCAATCAGCCCCAGCATTTT. The full variable domain, its missing parts supplied by reference TRBV9 and TRBJ1-5, is DSGVTQTPKHLITATGQRVTLRCSPRSGDLSVYWYQQSLDQGLQFLIQYYNGEERAKGNILERFSAQQFPDLHSELNLSSLELGDSALYFCASSVGGGTGAYSNQPQHFGDGTRLSIL.

The table lists this clone with a few counts. The genes are TRBV19 and TRBJ1-2; D remains unclear. CDR1 LNHDA and CDR2 SQIVND come from the germline V gene (reference sequence). V lost 6 bases and J lost 9, with 11 bases in between. The CDR3 runs to 11 residues. CDR3 residues: CASRRDMSYTF. In DNA form, the CDR3 reads TGTGCCAGTAGGAGAGACATGAGCTACACCTTC.

V and J are TRBV7-9 and TRBJ2-7, with TRBD2 as a possible D gene (6 bases). This CDR3 contains 12 residues. The germline V gene encodes CDR1 SEHNR and CDR2 FQNEAQ (reference sequence). V lost 6 bases and J 6 bases, leaving 12 bases between the germline ends. As DNA, the CDR3 is TGTGCCAGCAGGGGGGGACTCACCGAGCAGTACTTC. Protein product: CASRGGLTEQYF.

The V and J genes are TRBV7-2 and TRBJ1-4; no firm D call. Germline V gene data show CDR1 as SGHTA and CDR2 as FQGNSA. The CDR3 spans 18 residues. V was pared by 2 bases and J by 3 bases, with 19 bases between. The CDR3 region has the DNA TGTGCCAGCAGCTTACGGGGTCAGGAAATGCTCCCTAATGAAAAACTGTTTTTT. Its protein product is CASSLRGQEMLPNEKLFF.

In this sample, this clone turned up once. The chain combines TRBV7-2 with TRBJ2-3; D is perhaps TRBD2 (6 bases). V lost 5 bases, J lost 6 bases, and 21 bases lay in between. CDR3 length: 16 amino acids. The germline V gene encodes CDR1 SGHTA and CDR2 FQGNSA. The chain's CDR3 is CASSLGTHPRGDTQYF. Here the CDR3 DNA reads TGTGCCAGCAGCCTTGGGACTCACCCGCGAGGCGATACGCAGTATTTT. Using reference TRBV7-2 and TRBJ2-3 for the parts outside the CDR3, the full variable domain is GAGVSQSPSNKVTEKGKDVELRCDPISGHTALYWYRQSLGQGLEFLIYFQGNSAPDKSGLPSDRFSAERTGGSVSTLTIQRTQQEDSAVYLCASSLGTHPRGDTQYFGPGTRLTVL.

The rearrangement uses TRBV6-2 or TRBV6-3 and TRBJ1-2; 7 positions agree with TRBD1. Germline CDR1 reads MNHEY; CDR2 reads SVGEGT. The CDR3 spans 14 residues. Trimming cost V 0 bases and J 8 bases; bases outside gene matches: 6. The CDR3 region is CASSYSEGARGYTF. In DNA form, the CDR3 reads TGTGCCAGCAGTTACTCGGAGGGGGCGAGAGGCTACACCTTC.

J is TRBJ2-1 and V is TRBV7-9; possibly TRBD2 for D (6 bases). The CDR3 loop spans 14 amino acids. Trimming took off 1 base at V and 8 bases at J, with 12 bases between the two ends. Germline CDR1 is SEHNR and CDR2 is FQNEAQ (reference sequence). In DNA, the CDR3 is TGTGCCAGCAGCTTAGTTAGTAGCGGCCATGAGCAGTTCTTC. This sequence encodes CASSLVSSGHEQFF.

The V and J genes are TRBV2 and TRBJ2-1; weak D call: TRBD1 (6 bases). This CDR3 spans 13 amino acids. The germline V and J ends were trimmed by 5 bases and 4 bases, with 9 bases remaining between them. CDR1 and CDR2 from the germline V gene are SNHLY and FYNNEI. CDR3 in amino acids: CASSQQGYNEQFF. CDR3 DNA sequence: TGTGCCAGCAGTCAACAGGGATACAATGAGCAGTTCTTC.

This CDR3 is CASSPGQGNNNSPLHF. The CDR3 DNA reads TGTGCCAGTAGCCCTGGACAGGGTAACAATAATTCACCCCTCCACTTT. The V gene is TRBV19, the J gene TRBJ1-6; 8 nucleotides agree with TRBD1. Germline V gene data show CDR1 as LNHDA and CDR2 as SQIVND (reference sequence). J lost 5 bases, V lost 6 bases, and 9 bases had no gene match. The CDR3 covers 16 residues.

The rearrangement links TRBV21-1 to TRBJ1-3. TRBV21-1 is annotated as a pseudogene. The CDR3 is made up of 17 amino acids. The CDR3 loop reads CASSKDPGASSGNTIYF. DNA of the CDR3: TGTGCCAGCAGCAAAGACCCGGGGGCGAGCTCTGGAAACACCATATATTTT.

The chain is built from TRBV7-2 and TRBJ2-3; D ambiguous. CDR3 length: 12 residues. With 1 base removed from V and 5 bases from J, the gap between germline ends came to 4 bases. In germline, CDR1 is SGHTA, CDR2 FQGNSA. CDR3 sequence reads: CASSLVGDTQYF. The CDR3 DNA reads as TGTGCCAGCAGCTTAGTTGGAGATACGCAGTATTTT.

The rearrangement uses TRBV7-2 and TRBJ2-5, with D tentatively TRBD1 or TRBD2 (5 bases each). The V and J ends lost 7 bases and 4 bases respectively, with 16 bases between them. The CDR3 sequence is 14 residues long. CDR1 and CDR2 (germline): SGHTA, FQGNSA. The CDR3 region is CASTVRVGGETQYF. The CDR3 coding sequence is TGTGCCAGCACCGTCAGGGTAGGAGGAGAGACCCAGTACTTC.

The genes are TRBV6-2 or TRBV6-3 and TRBJ2-7; perhaps TRBD2 as D (5 bases). The CDR3 consists of 14 residues. Germline values: CDR1 MNHEY, CDR2 SVGEGT. Trimming stripped 3 bases from V and 3 bases from J, with 12 bases between. CDR3 region: CASSYLGEHYEQYF. The CDR3, as DNA: TGTGCCAGCAGTTATCTCGGGGAACACTACGAGCAGTACTTC.